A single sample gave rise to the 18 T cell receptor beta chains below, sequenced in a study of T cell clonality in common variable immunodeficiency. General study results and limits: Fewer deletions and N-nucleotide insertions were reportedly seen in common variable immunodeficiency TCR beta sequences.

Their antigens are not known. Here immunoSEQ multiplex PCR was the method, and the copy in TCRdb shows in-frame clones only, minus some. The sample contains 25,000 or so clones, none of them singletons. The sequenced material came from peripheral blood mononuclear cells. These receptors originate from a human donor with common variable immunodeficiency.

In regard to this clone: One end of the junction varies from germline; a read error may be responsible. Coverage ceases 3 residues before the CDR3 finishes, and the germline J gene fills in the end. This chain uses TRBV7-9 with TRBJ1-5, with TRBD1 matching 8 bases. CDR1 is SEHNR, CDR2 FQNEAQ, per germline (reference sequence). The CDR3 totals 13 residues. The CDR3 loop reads CASSGTGKQPQHF. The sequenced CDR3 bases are TGTGCCAGCAGCGGGACAGGCAAGCAGCCC.

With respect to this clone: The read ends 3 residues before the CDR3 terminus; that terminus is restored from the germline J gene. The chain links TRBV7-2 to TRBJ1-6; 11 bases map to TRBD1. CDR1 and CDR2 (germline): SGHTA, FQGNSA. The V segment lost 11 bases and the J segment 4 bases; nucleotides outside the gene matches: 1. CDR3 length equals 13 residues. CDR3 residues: CAGQGAYNSPLHF. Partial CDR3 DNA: TGTGCCGGACAGGGGGCTTATAATTCACCC. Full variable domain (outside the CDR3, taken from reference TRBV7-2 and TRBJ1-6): GAGVSQSPSNKVTEKGKDVELRCDPISGHTALYWYRQSLGQGLEFLIYFQGNSAPDKSGLPSDRFSAERTGGSVSTLTIQRTQQEDSAVYLCAGQGAYNSPLHFGNGTRLTVT.

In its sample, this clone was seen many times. The CDR3 reads CASSLAWGPGKTQYF. CDR3 DNA, as far as it was read: TGCGCCAGCAGCTTGGCTTGGGGGCCGGGGAAGACC. The genes are TRBV5-1 and TRBJ2-5; weak D call: TRBD1 (6 bases). The read falls 3 residues short of the CDR3 end, and the missing part is taken from the germline J gene. CDR1 and CDR2 (germline): SGHRS, YFSETQ. The CDR3 has 15 residues. Trimming stripped 0 bases from V and 6 bases from J, with 15 bases between.

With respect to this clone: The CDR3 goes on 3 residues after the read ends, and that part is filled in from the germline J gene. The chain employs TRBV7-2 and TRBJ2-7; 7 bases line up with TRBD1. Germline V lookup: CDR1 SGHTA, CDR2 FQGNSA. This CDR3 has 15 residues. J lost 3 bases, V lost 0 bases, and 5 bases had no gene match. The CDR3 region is CASSLARDRVYEQYF. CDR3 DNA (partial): TGTGCCAGCAGCTTAGCTCGGGACAGAGTCTACGAG.

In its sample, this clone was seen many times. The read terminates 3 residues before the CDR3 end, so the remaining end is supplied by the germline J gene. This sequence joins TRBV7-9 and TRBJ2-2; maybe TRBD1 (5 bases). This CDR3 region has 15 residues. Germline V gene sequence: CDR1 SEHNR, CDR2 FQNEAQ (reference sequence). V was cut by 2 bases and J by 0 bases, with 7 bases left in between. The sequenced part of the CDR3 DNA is TGTGCCAGCAGCTTACAGGGAACGAACACCGGGGAG. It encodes CASSLQGTNTGE. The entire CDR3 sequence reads CASSLQGTNTGELFF.

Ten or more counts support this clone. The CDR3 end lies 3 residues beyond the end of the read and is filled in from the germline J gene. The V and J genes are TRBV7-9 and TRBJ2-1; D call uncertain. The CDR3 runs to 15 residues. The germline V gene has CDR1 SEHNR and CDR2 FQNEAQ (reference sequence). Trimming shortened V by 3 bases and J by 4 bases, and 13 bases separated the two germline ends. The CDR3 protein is CASSFPPKGYNEQFF. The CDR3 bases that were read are TGTGCCAGCAGCTTCCCTCCGAAGGGTTACAATGAG.

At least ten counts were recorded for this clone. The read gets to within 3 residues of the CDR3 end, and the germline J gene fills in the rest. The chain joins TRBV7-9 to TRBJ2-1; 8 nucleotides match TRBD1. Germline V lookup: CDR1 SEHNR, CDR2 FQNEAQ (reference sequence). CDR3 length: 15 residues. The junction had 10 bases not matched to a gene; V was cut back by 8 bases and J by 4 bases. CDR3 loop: CASVLRDRLYNEQFF. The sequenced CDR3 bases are TGTGCCAGCGTCCTCCGGGACAGGCTTTACAATGAG.

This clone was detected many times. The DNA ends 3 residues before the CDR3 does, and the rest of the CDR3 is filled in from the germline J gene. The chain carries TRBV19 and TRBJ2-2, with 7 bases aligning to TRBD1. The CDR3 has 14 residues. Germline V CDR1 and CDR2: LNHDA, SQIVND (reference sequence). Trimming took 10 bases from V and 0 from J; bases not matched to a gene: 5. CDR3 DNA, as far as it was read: TGTGCCACCTTGCAGGGGGCGAACACCGGGGAG. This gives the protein CATLQGANTGE. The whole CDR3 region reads CATLQGANTGELFF.

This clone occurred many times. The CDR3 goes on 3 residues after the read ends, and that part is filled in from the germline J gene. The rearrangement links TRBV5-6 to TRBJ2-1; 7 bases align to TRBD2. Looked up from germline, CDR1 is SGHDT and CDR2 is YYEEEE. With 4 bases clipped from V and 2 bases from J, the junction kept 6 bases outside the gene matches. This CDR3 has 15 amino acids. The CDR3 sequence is CASSPRGGTYNEQFF. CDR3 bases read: TGTGCCAGCAGCCCAAGGGGAGGGACCTACAATGAG. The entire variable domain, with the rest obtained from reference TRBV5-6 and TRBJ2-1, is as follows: DAGVTQSPTHLIKTRGQQVTLRCSPKSGHDTVSWYQQALGQGPQFIFQYYEEEERQRGNFPDRFSGHQFPNYSSELNVNALLLGDSALYLCASSPRGGTYNEQFFGPGTRLTVL.

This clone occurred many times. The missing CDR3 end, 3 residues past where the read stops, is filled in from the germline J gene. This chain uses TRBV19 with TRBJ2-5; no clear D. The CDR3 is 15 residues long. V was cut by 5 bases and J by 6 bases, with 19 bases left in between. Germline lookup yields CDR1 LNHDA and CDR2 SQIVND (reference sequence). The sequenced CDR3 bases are TGTGCCAGTAGTGTCCTTGGTAGCATGTCCCAGACC. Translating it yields CASSVLGSMSQT. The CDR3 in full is CASSVLGSMSQTQYF. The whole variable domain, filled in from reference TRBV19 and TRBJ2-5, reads DGGITQSPKYLFRKEGQNVTLSCEQNLNHDAMYWYRQDPGQGLRLIYYSQIVNDFQKGDIAEGYSVSREKKESFPLTVTSAQKNPTAFYLCASSVLGSMSQTQYFGPGTRLLVL.

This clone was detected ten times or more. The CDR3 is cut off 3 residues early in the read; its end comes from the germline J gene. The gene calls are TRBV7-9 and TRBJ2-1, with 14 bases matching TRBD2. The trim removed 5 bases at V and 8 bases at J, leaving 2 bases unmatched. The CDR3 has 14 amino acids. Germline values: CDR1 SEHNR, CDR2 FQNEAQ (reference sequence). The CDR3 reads CASSQGLAGDEQFF. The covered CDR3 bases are TGTGCCAGCAGCCAGGGACTAGCGGGAGATGAG.

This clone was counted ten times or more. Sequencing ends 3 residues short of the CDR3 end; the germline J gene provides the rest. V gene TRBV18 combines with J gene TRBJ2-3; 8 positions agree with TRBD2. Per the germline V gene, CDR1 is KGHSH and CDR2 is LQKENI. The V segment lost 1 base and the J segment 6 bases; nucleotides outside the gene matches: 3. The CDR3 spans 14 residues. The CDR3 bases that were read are TGTGCCAGCTCACCACGAGCGGGGGAGGATACG. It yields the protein CASSPRAGEDT. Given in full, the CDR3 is CASSPRAGEDTQYF.

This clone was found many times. CDR3 region: CASSLGPGETQYF. The sequenced part of the CDR3 DNA is TGCGCCAGCAGCTTGGGCCCCGGAGAGACC. V gene TRBV5-1 combines with J gene TRBJ2-5; the D is unclear. The sequence runs out 3 residues before the end of the CDR3; the remainder is reconstructed from the germline J gene. Germline V gene sequence: CDR1 SGHRS, CDR2 YFSETQ. Between the trimmed V and J ends, which lost 0 bases and 4 bases, there was a span of 7 bases. This CDR3 has 13 residues.

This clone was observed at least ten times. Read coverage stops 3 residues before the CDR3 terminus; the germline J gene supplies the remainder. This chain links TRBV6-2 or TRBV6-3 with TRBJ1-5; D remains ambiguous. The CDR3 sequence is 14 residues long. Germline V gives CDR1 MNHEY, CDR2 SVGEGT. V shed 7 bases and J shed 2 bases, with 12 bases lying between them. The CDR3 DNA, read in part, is TGTGCCAGCACCCTCGCCCTAGGCAATCAGCCC. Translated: CASTLALGNQP. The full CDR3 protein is CASTLALGNQPQHF.

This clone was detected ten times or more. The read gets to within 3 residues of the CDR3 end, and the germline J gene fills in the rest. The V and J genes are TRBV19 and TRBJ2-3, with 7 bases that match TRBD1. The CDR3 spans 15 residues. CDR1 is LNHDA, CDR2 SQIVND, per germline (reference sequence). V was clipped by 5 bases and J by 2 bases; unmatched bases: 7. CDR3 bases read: TGTGCCAGTAGTCAGGGGGTTAAGCTCACAGATACG. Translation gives CASSQGVKLTDT. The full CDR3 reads CASSQGVKLTDTQYF.

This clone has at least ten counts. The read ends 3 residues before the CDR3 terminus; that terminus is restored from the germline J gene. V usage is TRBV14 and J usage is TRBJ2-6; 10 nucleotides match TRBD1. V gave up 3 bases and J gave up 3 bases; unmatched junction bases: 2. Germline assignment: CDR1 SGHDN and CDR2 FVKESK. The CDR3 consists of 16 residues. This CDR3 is CASSQWTGGGANVLTF. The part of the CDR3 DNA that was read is TGTGCCAGCAGCCAGTGGACAGGGGGTGGGGCCAACGTC.

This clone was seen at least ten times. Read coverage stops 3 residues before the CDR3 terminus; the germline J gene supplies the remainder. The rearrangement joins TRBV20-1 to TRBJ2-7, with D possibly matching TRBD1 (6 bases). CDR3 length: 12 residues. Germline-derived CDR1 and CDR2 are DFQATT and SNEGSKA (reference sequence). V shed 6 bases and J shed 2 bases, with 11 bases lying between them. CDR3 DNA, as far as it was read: TGCAGTGCCCGGACAGTTACCTACGAG. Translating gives CSARTVTYE. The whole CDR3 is CSARTVTYEQYF.

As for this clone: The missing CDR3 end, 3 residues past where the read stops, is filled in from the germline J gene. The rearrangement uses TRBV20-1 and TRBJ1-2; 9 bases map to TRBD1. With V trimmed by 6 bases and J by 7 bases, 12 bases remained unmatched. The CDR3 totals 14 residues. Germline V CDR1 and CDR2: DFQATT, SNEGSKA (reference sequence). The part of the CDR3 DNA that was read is TGCAGTGCGACAGCCCGGACAGGGGTTGGTGGC. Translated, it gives CSATARTGVGG. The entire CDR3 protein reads CSATARTGVGGYTF.